This entry lists 24 T cell receptor beta chains sequenced from one sample in a study of T cells after yellow fever vaccination. MiXCR was run by TCRdb on the 5' RACE reads, yielding one entry per CDR3 protein. This sample carries about 630,000 distinct CDR3 sequences, roughly 12% of them seen once, and the ten largest clones take about 15%. The sample in question was PBMCs, obtained on the day of the yellow fever booster vaccination. The source of these receptors is a man between 25 and 39 years old who received the YFV17D yellow fever vaccine.

This clonotype was counted a few times. At one end, the junction sequence differs from germline, possibly due to a read error. This chain links TRBV20-1 with TRBJ2-1; 14 nucleotides line up with TRBD2. Germline V lookup: CDR1 DFQATT, CDR2 SNEGSKA (reference sequence). The CDR3 spans 16 residues. CDR3 coding DNA: TGCTGTGCTAGAGATCGACTAGCGGGAGGGCCGAATGAGCAGTTCTTC. Translation gives CCARDRLAGGPNEQFF.

This clonotype came up once. This chain links TRBV19 with TRBJ2-7, with 7 bases lining up with TRBD2. Germline values: CDR1 LNHDA, CDR2 SQIVND (reference sequence). The CDR3 is 16 residues long. V lost 4 bases, J lost 2 bases, and 11 bases stayed unmatched. CDR3 DNA sequence: TGTGCCAGTAGTAGCCTCTTTAGCGGGCGTACCTACGAGCAGTACTTC. Its protein product is CASSSLFSGRTYEQYF.

The table lists this clonotype with a few counts. The chain's CDR3 is CASSSGQGPQEQFF. CDR3 nucleotides: TGTGCCAGCAGTTCGGGACAGGGGCCCCAGGAGCAGTTCTTC. The chain couples TRBV28 to TRBJ2-1, with 10 nucleotides matching TRBD1. This CDR3 contains 14 residues. Germline CDR1 is MDHEN and CDR2 is SYDVKM. V shed 4 bases and J 10 bases; nucleotides not matched to a gene: 7.

The chain employs TRBV21-1 and TRBJ2-1. TRBV21-1 is given as a pseudogene. The CDR3 is 13 residues long. The CDR3 protein is CASSNWGINEQFF. The DNA of the CDR3 is TGTGCCAGCAGCAACTGGGGAATCAATGAGCAGTTCTTC.

The chain links TRBV7-6 to TRBJ2-1, with D unclear. CDR1 and CDR2 from the germline V gene are SGHVS and FNYEAQ. CDR3 length equals 14 residues. Trimming cost V 1 base and J 4 bases, with 8 bases left between them. CDR3 coding DNA: TGTGCCAGCAGCTTAGAGGGCCCTTACAATGAGCAGTTCTTC. Its translation: CASSLEGPYNEQFF.

This clonotype has only a few counts. The chain recombines TRBV10-2 with TRBJ2-1, with 7 bases identical to TRBD1. The CDR3 is 16 residues long. Germline V gives CDR1 WSHSY, CDR2 SAAADI. The V segment lost 5 bases and the J segment 1 base; nucleotides outside the gene matches: 8. The CDR3 DNA sequence: TGCGCCAGCAGTCTTAACCGGGACAGATCCTACAATGAGCAGTTCTTC. Residues: CASSLNRDRSYNEQFF.

The chain combines TRBV7-6 with TRBJ2-6; TRBD1 matches 9 bases. This CDR3 has 20 residues. Trimming at V came to 5 bases and at J to 3 bases, leaving 17 bases not matched to a gene. Germline V gene lookup returns CDR1 SGHVS and CDR2 FNYEAQ. The CDR3 here is CASSRRLPGQGYLGANVLTF. CDR3 DNA sequence: TGTGCCAGCAGCCGACGTCTTCCGGGACAGGGCTACCTTGGGGCCAACGTCCTGACTTTC.

The chain uses TRBV4-3 and TRBJ2-5; D is possibly TRBD1 (5 bases). V was clipped by 3 bases and J by 3 bases, with 8 bases between them. The CDR3 consists of 13 residues. Per germline, CDR1 LGHNA and CDR2 YSLEER. CDR3 protein: CASSHVGEETQYF. The CDR3 DNA is TGCGCCAGCAGCCATGTAGGGGAAGAGACCCAGTACTTC.

J is TRBJ1-2 and V is TRBV13; D uncertain. Between the trimmed V and J ends, which lost 4 bases and 7 bases, there was a span of 13 bases. In germline, CDR1 is PRHDT, CDR2 FYEKMQ (reference sequence). This CDR3 is 13 amino acids long. CDR3 amino acids: CASSSPETGGYTF. For the CDR3, the DNA is TGTGCCAGCAGCTCCCCGGAGACCGGTGGCTACACCTTC.

This clonotype showed up just a few times. This chain joins TRBV20-1 and TRBJ2-7, with 10 positions matching TRBD2. CDR1 DFQATT and CDR2 SNEGSKA come from the germline V gene (reference sequence). The ends lost 4 bases at V and 2 bases at J; junction bases unmatched: 5. The CDR3 is made up of 14 amino acids. The CDR3 DNA sequence: TGCAGTGCTACCTCTAGCGGGGGAACCTACGAGCAGTACTTC. This encodes CSATSSGGTYEQYF.

The chain has TRBV5-1 and TRBJ2-2; D possibly corresponds to TRBD1 (5 bases). Germline V gene sequence: CDR1 SGHRS, CDR2 YFSETQ. The CDR3 is 14 amino acids. Trimming shortened V by 4 bases and J by 7 bases, and 14 bases separated the two germline ends. CDR3 nucleotide sequence: TGCGCCAGCAGCCAACAGGATGTAAGCGGGGAGCTGTTTTTT. Its protein is CASSQQDVSGELFF.

V and J are TRBV29-1 and TRBJ1-1; D unclear. In germline, CDR1 is SQVTM, CDR2 ANQGSEA. The CDR3 is 12 amino acids. V gave up 5 bases and J gave up 0 bases, with 7 bases separating them. The CDR3 DNA reads as TGCAGCGTTTTCACGGTGAACACTGAAGCTTTCTTT. Encoded protein: CSVFTVNTEAFF.

Note on this clonotype: Compared with germline, one end of the junction differs, possibly owing to a read error. The CDR3 region has the DNA TGTGGCAGCACACGTTCTAGCACAGATACGCAGTATTTT. Amino acids: CGSTRSSTDTQYF. The rearrangement uses TRBV7-2 and TRBJ2-3; D not certain. Germline CDR1 SGHTA, CDR2 FQGNSA. There are 13 residues in the CDR3. Filled out from reference TRBV7-2 and TRBJ2-3, the complete variable domain reads GAGVSQSPSNKVTEKGKDVELRCDPISGHTALYWYRQSLGQGLEFLIYFQGNSAPDKSGLPSDRFSAERTGGSVSTLTIQRTQQEDSAVYLCGSTRSSTDTQYFGPGTRLTVL.

In this sample, this clonotype turned up a few times. This chain joins TRBV6-2 or TRBV6-3 and TRBJ2-5; 7 bases agree with TRBD2. Germline CDR1 reads MNHEY; CDR2 reads SVGEGT. With 5 bases clipped from V and 2 bases from J, the junction kept 5 bases outside the gene matches. The CDR3 sequence is 14 residues long. The DNA for the CDR3 is TGTGCCAGCAGTCCAGCAGCGGGGCAAGAGACCCAGTACTTC. Protein: CASSPAAGQETQYF.

This clonotype was recorded at least ten times. The V call is TRBV7-2, the J call TRBJ2-2; D uncertain. Between the trimmed V and J ends, which lost 4 bases and 4 bases, there was a span of 4 bases. Germline CDR1 is SGHTA and CDR2 is FQGNSA. There are 12 residues in the CDR3. In DNA form, the CDR3 reads TGTGCCAGCAGCTCCTTCACCGGGGAGCTGTTTTTT. It specifies CASSSFTGELFF.

The chain carries TRBV11-2 and TRBJ2-3, with a possible D match to TRBD2 (6 bases). This CDR3 is 16 amino acids long. Germline CDR1 SGHAT, CDR2 FQNNGV. V was trimmed by 3 bases and J by 0 bases, leaving 13 bases between them. CDR3 coding DNA: TGTGCCAGCAGCTTCTGGGACTTTCATAGCACAGATACGCAGTATTTT. Translation: CASSFWDFHSTDTQYF.

This chain links TRBV6-1 with TRBJ2-7; 7 bases fit TRBD2. This CDR3 is built from 15 residues. Germline V lookup: CDR1 MNHNS, CDR2 SASEGT. J gave up 2 bases and V 5 bases, and 9 bases lay outside the gene matches. The CDR3 sequence is CASSKRPSGTYEQYF. In DNA form, the CDR3 reads TGTGCCAGCAGTAAACGTCCTAGCGGTACCTACGAGCAGTACTTC.

This clonotype was detected a few times. V usage is TRBV10-3 and J usage is TRBJ2-7, with D possibly TRBD2 on 7 matching bases. V lost 6 bases, J lost 6 bases, and 12 bases lay in between. The CDR3 length is 12 residues. Germline assignment: CDR1 ENHRY and CDR2 SYGVKD. This CDR3 is CAIRGGGREQYF. The CDR3 nucleotides read TGTGCCATCAGGGGAGGGGGGCGCGAGCAGTACTTC.

This clonotype has just a few counts. The chain recombines TRBV7-2 with TRBJ1-5; TRBD1 might be the D (6 bases). This CDR3 is built from 14 residues. CDR1 and CDR2 (germline): SGHTA, FQGNSA. Trimming left V 5 bases short and J 7 bases short, with 15 bases between. The CDR3 DNA sequence: TGTGCCAGCAGCGATACCAGGGGAGGCCAGCCCCAGCATTTT. This translates into CASSDTRGGQPQHF.

This clonotype was observed a few times. V usage is TRBV20-1 and J usage is TRBJ2-2; D remains ambiguous. V lost 1 base, J lost 1 base, and 10 bases lay in between. CDR1 and CDR2 (germline): DFQATT, SNEGSKA (reference sequence). The CDR3 consists of 15 residues. The CDR3 DNA follows: TGCAGTGCTAGAGGCTCCGGGCTGAACACCGGGGAGCTGTTTTTT. Translated, it gives CSARGSGLNTGELFF.

The rearrangement links TRBV3-1 to TRBJ1-6; TRBD1 might be the D (5 bases). Germline values: CDR1 LGHDT, CDR2 YNNKEL (reference sequence). V gave up 6 bases and J gave up 8 bases, with 14 bases separating them. The CDR3 spans 14 residues. The CDR3 coding sequence is TGTGCCAGCAGATCTACCGGGACGTATTCACCCCTCCACTTT. It codes for CASRSTGTYSPLHF.

This clonotype was seen more than once but under ten times. V and J are TRBV28 and TRBJ2-3; D might be TRBD1 (6 bases). V was trimmed by 8 bases and J by 0 bases, leaving 15 bases between them. Germline CDR1 and CDR2: MDHEN and SYDVKM. This CDR3 comprises 15 residues. Here the CDR3 reads CASASTGYSTDTQYF. The CDR3 DNA is TGTGCCAGCGCCTCGACAGGCTATAGCACAGATACGCAGTATTTT.

This clonotype was observed a few times. The rearrangement uses TRBV27 and TRBJ2-2, with 8 bases lining up with TRBD2. V dropped 4 bases and J dropped 5; count of bases not matched to a gene: 9. The CDR3 contains 16 residues. The germline gives CDR1 MNHEY, CDR2 SMNVEV (reference sequence). The CDR3 nucleotides are TGTGCCAGCAGTTCTTCAGCGGGAGTTCGAACCGGGGAGCTGTTTTTT. Residues: CASSSSAGVRTGELFF.

This chain connects TRBV12-3 or TRBV12-4 to TRBJ1-2; 7 nucleotides agree with TRBD1. The CDR3 consists of 12 residues. V shed 6 bases, J shed 7 bases, and the junction held 5 bases outside the gene matches. The CDR3 DNA reads as TGTGCCAGCAGCATGGACAGGTCTGGCTACACCTTC. Its translation: CASSMDRSGYTF.